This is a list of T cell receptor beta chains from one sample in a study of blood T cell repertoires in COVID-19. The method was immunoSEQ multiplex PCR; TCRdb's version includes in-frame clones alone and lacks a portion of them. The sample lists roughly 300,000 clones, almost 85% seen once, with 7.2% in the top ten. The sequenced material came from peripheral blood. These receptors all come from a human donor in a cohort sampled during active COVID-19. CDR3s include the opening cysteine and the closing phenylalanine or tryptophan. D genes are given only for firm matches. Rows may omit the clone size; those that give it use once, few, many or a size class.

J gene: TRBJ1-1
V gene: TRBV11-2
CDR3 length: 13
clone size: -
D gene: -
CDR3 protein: CASSLELTAKAFF
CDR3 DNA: TGTGCCAGCAGCTTAGAGCTGACAGCCAAAGCTTTCTTT

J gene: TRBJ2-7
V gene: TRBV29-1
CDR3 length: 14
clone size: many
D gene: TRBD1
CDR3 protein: CSVEEGQVGYEQYF
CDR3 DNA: TGCAGCGTTGAAGAGGGACAGGTGGGGTACGAGCAGTACTTC

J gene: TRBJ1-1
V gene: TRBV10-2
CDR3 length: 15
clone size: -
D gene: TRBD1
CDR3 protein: CASRADRGMNTEAFF
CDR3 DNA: TGCGCCAGCAGGGCCGACAGGGGAATGAACACTGAAGCTTTCTTT

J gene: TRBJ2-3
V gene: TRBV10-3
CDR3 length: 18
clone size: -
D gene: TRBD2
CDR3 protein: CAISEPALTSVGTDTQYF
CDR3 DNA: TGTGCCATCAGTGAGCCCGCCCTAACTAGCGTCGGCACAGATACGCAGTATTTT

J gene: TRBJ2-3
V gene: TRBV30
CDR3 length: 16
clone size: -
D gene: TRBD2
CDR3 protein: CAWSTGTSTSTDTQYF
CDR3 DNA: TGTGCCTGGAGTACAGGGACTAGCACCAGCACAGATACGCAGTATTTT

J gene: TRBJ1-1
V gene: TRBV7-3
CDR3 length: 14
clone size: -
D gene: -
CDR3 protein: CASSPGGKDTEAFF
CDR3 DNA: TGTGCCAGCAGCCCGGGGGGGAAGGACACTGAAGCTTTCTTT

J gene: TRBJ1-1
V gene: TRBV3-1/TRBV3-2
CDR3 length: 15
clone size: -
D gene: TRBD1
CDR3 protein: CASSLYDRGNTEAFF
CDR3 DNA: TGTGCCAGCAGCCTATACGACAGGGGGAACACTGAAGCTTTCTTT

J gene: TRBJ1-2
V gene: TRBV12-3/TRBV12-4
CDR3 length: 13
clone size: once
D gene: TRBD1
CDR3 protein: CASSSTGAYGYTF
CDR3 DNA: TGTGCCAGCAGCTCTACAGGGGCCTATGGCTACACCTTC

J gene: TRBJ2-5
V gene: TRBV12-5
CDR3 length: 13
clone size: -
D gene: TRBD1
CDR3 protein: CASGKGQGKTQYF
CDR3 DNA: TGTGCTAGTGGTAAGGGACAGGGAAAGACCCAGTACTTC

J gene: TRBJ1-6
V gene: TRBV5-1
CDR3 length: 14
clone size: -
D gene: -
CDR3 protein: CASSLYGRRSPLHF
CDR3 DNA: TGCGCCAGCAGCTTGTATGGGAGACGTTCACCCCTCCACTTT

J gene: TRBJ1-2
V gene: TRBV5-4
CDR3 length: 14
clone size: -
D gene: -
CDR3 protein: CASSFGGGTYGYTF
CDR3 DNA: TGTGCCAGCAGCTTTGGCGGGGGGACCTATGGCTACACCTTC

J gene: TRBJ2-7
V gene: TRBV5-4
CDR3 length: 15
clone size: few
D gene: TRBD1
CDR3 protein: CASSLGTGGFNEQYF
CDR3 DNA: TGTGCCAGCAGCTTGGGGACAGGGGGCTTCAACGAGCAGTACTTC

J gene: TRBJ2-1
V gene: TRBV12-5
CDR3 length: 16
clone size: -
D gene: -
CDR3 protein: CASDLPGVSTYNEQFF
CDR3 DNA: TGTGCTAGTGATTTACCGGGGGTCTCCACCTACAATGAGCAGTTCTTC

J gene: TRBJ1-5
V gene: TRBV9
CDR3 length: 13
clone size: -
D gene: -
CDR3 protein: CASSGSSNQPQHF
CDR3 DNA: TGTGCCAGCAGCGGCAGTAGCAATCAGCCCCAGCATTTT

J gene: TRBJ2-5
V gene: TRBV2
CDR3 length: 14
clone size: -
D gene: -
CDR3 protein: CASSPRKGEGTQYF
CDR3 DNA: TGTGCCAGCAGTCCCAGGAAGGGGGAAGGGACCCAGTACTTC

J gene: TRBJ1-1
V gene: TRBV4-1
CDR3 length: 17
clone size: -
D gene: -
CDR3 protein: CASSTHGGGGRNTEAFF
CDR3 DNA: TGCGCCAGCAGCACCCATGGGGGGGGTGGAAGGAACACTGAAGCTTTCTTT

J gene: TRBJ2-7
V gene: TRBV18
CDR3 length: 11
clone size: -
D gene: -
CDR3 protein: CASSPEREQYF
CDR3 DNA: TGTGCCAGCTCACCGGAGAGAGAGCAGTACTTC

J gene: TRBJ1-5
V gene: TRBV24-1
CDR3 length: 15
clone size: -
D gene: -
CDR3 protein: CATSDRTVSNQPQHF
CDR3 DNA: TGTGCCACCAGTGACCGGACAGTTAGCAATCAGCCCCAGCATTTT

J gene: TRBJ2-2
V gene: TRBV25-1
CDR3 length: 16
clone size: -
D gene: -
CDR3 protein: CASSDRRDGNTGELFF
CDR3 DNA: TGTGCCAGCAGTGACCGGAGGGACGGGAACACCGGGGAGCTGTTTTTT

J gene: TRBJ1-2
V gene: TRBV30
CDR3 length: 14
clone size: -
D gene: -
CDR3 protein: CAWRRRATNYGYTF
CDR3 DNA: TGTGCCTGGAGACGGCGGGCCACCAACTATGGCTACACCTTC

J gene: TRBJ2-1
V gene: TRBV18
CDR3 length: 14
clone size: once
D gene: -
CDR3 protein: CASSRLDQTDEQFF
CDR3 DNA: TGTGCCAGCTCACGACTAGACCAGACCGATGAGCAGTTCTTC

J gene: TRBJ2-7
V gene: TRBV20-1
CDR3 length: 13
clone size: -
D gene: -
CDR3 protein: CSASRQEAYEQYF
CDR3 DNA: TGCAGTGCTAGTAGGCAGGAGGCCTACGAGCAGTACTTC

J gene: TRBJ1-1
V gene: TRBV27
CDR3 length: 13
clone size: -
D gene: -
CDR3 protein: CASIKTDGTEAFF
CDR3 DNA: TGTGCCAGCATTAAGACAGACGGCACTGAAGCTTTCTTT

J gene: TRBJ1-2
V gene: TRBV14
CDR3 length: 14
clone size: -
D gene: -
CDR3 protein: CASSHQLGGDGYTF
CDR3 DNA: TGTGCCAGCAGCCATCAGTTAGGCGGTGATGGCTACACCTTC

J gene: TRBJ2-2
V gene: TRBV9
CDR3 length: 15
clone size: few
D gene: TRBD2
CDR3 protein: CASSATSGGAGELFF
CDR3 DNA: TGTGCCAGCAGCGCGACTAGCGGGGGGGCAGGGGAGCTGTTTTTT

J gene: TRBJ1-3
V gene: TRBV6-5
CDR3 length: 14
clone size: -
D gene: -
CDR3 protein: CASSSGVSGNTIYF
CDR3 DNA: TGTGCCAGCAGTTCAGGGGTGTCTGGAAACACCATATATTTT

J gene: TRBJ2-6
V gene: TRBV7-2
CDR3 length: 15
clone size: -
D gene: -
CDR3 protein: CASSLAVRAVHLLTF
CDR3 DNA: TGTGCCAGCAGCTTAGCCGTCAGGGCCGTGCATCTCCTGACTTTC

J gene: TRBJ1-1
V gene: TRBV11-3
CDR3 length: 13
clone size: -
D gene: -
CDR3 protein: CASSAQGNTEAFF
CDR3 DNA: TGTGCCAGCAGCGCACAGGGAAACACTGAAGCTTTCTTT

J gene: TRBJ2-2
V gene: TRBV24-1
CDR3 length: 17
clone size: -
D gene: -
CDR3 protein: CATSLDIGTPNTGELFF
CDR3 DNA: TGTGCCACCAGTCTGGATATTGGGACACCGAACACCGGGGAGCTGTTTTTT

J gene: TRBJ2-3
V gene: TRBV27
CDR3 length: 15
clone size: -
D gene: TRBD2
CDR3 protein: CASSFGTTGRDTQYF
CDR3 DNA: TGTGCCAGCAGTTTCGGGACTACCGGGAGGGATACGCAGTATTTT

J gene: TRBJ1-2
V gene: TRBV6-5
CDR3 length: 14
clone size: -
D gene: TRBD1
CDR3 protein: CASSPKGQGAGYTF
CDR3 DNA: TGTGCCAGCAGCCCAAAGGGACAGGGGGCCGGCTACACCTTC

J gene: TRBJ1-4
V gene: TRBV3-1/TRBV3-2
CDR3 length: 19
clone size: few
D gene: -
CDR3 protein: CASSQDRLSRRRSNEKLFF
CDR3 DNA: TGTGCCAGCAGCCAAGATCGTCTTAGTCGGCGACGGAGTAATGAAAAACTGTTTTTT

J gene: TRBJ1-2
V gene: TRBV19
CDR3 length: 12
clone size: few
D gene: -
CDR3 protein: CASGGGNYGYTF
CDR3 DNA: TGTGCCAGTGGGGGGGGCAACTATGGCTACACCTTC

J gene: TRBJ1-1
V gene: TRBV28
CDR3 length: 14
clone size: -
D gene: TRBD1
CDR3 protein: CASSSPGQGTEAFF
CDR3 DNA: TGTGCCAGCAGCAGCCCGGGACAGGGTACTGAAGCTTTCTTT

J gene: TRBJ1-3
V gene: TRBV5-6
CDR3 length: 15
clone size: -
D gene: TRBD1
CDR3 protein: CASALQGLSGNTIYF
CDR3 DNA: TGTGCCAGCGCACTACAGGGGCTATCTGGAAACACCATATATTTT

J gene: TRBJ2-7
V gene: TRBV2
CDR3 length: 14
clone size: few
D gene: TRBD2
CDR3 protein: CASRKTSGGYEQYF
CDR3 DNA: TGTGCCAGCAGGAAGACTAGCGGGGGCTACGAGCAGTACTTC

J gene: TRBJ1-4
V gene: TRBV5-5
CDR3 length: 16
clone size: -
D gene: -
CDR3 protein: CASSLAPPATNEKLFF
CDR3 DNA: TGTGCCAGCAGCTTGGCCCCCCCCGCAACTAATGAAAAACTGTTTTTT

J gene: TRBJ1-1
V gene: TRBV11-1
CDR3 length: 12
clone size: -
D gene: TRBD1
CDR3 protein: CASSFRQGRAFF
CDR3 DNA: TGTGCCAGCAGCTTCCGACAGGGGCGGGCTTTCTTT

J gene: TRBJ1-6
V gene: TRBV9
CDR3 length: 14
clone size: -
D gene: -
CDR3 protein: CASSVARALSPLHF
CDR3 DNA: TGTGCCAGCAGCGTAGCCAGGGCCCTATCACCCCTCCACTTT

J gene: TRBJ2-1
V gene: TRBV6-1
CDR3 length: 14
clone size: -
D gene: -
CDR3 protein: CASSESYADNEQFF
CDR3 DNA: TGTGCCAGCAGTGAGAGCTATGCCGACAATGAGCAGTTCTTC

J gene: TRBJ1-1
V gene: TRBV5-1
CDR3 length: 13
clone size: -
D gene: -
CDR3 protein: CASSLEQLTEAFF
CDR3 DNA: TGCGCCAGCAGCTTGGAACAACTAACTGAAGCTTTCTTT

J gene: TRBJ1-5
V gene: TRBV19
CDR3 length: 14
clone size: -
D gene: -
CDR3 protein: CASSISGSNQPQHF
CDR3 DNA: TGTGCCAGTAGTATATCCGGGAGCAATCAGCCCCAGCATTTT

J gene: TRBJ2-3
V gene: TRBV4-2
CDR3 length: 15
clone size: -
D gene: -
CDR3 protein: CASSQPSLSTDTQYF
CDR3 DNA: TGTGCCAGCAGCCAACCGTCACTGAGCACAGATACGCAGTATTTT

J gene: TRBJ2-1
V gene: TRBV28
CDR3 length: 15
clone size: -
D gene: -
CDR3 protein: CASSLSGTWVYEQFF
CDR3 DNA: TGTGCCAGCAGTTTAAGTGGGACATGGGTCTATGAGCAGTTCTTC

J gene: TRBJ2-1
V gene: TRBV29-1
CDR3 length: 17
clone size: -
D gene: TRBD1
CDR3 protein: CSVDLGDSSPSYNEQFF
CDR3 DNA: TGCAGCGTTGATTTGGGGGACAGTTCGCCATCCTACAATGAGCAGTTCTTC

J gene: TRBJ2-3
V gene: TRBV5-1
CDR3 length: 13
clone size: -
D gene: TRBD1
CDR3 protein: CASSRTGPDTQYF
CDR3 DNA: TGCGCCAGCAGCCGGACAGGGCCAGATACGCAGTATTTT

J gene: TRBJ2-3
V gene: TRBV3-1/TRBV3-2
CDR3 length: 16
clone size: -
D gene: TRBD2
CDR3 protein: CASSQAASGGTDTQYF
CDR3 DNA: TGTGCCAGCAGCCAAGCCGCTAGCGGCGGCACAGATACGCAGTATTTT

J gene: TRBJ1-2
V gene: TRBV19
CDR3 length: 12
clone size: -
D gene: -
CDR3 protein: CASSITHYGYTF
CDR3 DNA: TGTGCCAGTAGTATCACACACTATGGCTACACCTTC

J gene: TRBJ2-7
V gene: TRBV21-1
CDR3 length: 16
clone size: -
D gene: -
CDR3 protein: CASSFKGGAPDYEQYF
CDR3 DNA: TGTGCCAGCAGCTTCAAGGGGGGGGCTCCGGACTACGAGCAGTACTTC

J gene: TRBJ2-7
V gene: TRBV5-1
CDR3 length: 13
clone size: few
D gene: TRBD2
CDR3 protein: CASSLGTSNEQYF
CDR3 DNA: TGCGCCAGCAGCTTGGGGACTAGTAACGAGCAGTACTTC

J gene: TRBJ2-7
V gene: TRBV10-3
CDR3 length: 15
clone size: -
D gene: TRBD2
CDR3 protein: CAISDTASGGYEQYF
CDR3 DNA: TGTGCCATCAGTGATACGGCTAGCGGGGGTTACGAGCAGTACTTC